Sequencing of this TCR beta chain was carried out in a study of blood T cell repertoires in COVID-19. The overall study: T cells, B-cell-depleted T cells, or PBMCs provided the cDNA or gDNA that served as material.

In Seattle, patients joined the study during active infection and were tracked longitudinally. The V end was cut by 6 bases, the J end by 6 bases, with 23 bases between. From germline, CDR1 is MNHEY and CDR2 SMNVEV (reference sequence). The CDR3 runs 16 residues. This clone was picked up one time. Methods used by the authors: Scientists estimated how many nucleated cells there were by amplifying reference gene primers. Produced via immunoSEQ multiplex PCR; TCRdb's table is partial and in-frame only. V and J calls and clone size are copied from that table; D and trimming were computed from the DNA. The sample lists 250,000 to 350,000 clones, 85% to 90% occurring once.

The rearrangement uses TRBV27 and TRBJ1-2, with a weak D call TRBD1 (6 bases). The origin of this receptor is a woman in her forties or fifties with COVID-19, enrolled during active disease. Sequences were obtained from peripheral blood. The CDR3 DNA is TGTGCCAGCAGATCTCTTTTGGGGGGGGCAGGGGATGGCTACACCTTC. The encoded protein is CASRSLLGGAGDGYTF.